This is a list of T cell receptor beta chains from one sample in a study of blood T cells in healthy people across ages. TCRdb used MiXCR to reprocess the 5' RACE reads, holding one entry per CDR3 protein. This sample has under 1,000,000 distinct CDR3 sequences, with about 34% found just once. Sequenced sample: blood. The origin of the receptors is a man aged 18 to 29 in good health. CDR3s include the opening cysteine and the closing phenylalanine or tryptophan.

V gene	J gene	CDR3 length	CDR3 protein
TRBV20-1	.	13	CSARDRARNIQYF
TRBV12-3/TRBV12-4	TRBJ1-6	16	CASSLGVGQGGSPLHF
TRBV5-1	TRBJ1-1	13	CASSTTGNAGAFF
TRBV10-3	TRBJ1-6	19	CAIRSSGQGRGPGNSPLHF
TRBV9	TRBJ2-2	14	CASSALTGTGELFF
TRBV10-3	TRBJ2-1	14	CAISGGGQQETQFF
TRBV6-5	TRBJ2-3	14	CASSYTDLTDTQYF
TRBV4-3	TRBJ2-5	16	CASSQALLAGQETQYF
TRBV3-1	TRBJ1-1	13	CASSPGGGLEAFF
TRBV12-3/TRBV12-4	TRBJ2-3	12	CASSSGPTEQYF
TRBV20-1	TRBJ2-1	14	CSANLRPRLNEQFF
TRBV7-2	TRBJ2-7	13	CASSLGQNNEQYF
TRBV7-6	TRBJ2-1	16	CASSPGVAVTYNEQFF
TRBV7-2	TRBJ1-1	14	CASSIKDRNAEAFF
TRBV28	TRBJ1-6	15	CASRYRRGSNSPLHF
TRBV2	.	16	CASSDLMRQFQETQFF
TRBV28	TRBJ2-7	14	CASITPGGYYEQYF
TRBV7-9	TRBJ1-1	16	CASSGLYGSLNTEAFF
TRBV7-3	TRBJ2-3	14	CASSFGAGTDTQYF
TRBV5-6	TRBJ2-3	14	CASSPDRTTDTQYF
TRBV19	TRBJ2-3	15	CASSQLAGLTDTQYF
TRBV5-1	TRBJ2-1	14	CASSSRQELDEQFF
TRBV7-8	TRBJ1-2	16	CASILGTGGAYYGYNF
TRBV7-2	TRBJ2-2	18	CASSLAFARYSNTGELFF
TRBV20-1	TRBJ1-1	12	CSAPNRPTEVFF
TRBV3-1	TRBJ1-6	14	CASSPNGLNSPLHF
TRBV7-3	TRBJ2-5	15	CASSLNAGPQETQYF
TRBV7-2	TRBJ2-4	12	CASSFQGDIQYF
TRBV12-3/TRBV12-4	TRBJ2-1	14	CASSNRDTYNEQFF
TRBV29-1	TRBJ2-1	15	CSVESRLAAYNGQFF
TRBV4-1	TRBJ1-2	14	CASNNPDRRYDYTF